The clone carrying this T cell receptor (beta chain) has ten or more counts. Its antigen is as yet unknown. The sample originates from a study of T cells in Graves' hyperthyroidism and ophthalmopathy. Points from the study as a whole: The model identified upcoming ophthalmopathy a median roughly 6.5 months ahead of onset.

The V gene's germline CDR1 is MDHEN and CDR2 SYDVKM. This CDR3 has 16 residues. Trimming at V came to 5 bases and at J to 0 bases, leaving 9 bases not matched to a gene. Regions amplified from RNA transcripts were the TCR beta CDR3 regions. With the HTBI primer set, the TCR CDR3 went through a first round of RT-PCR. Each CDR3 protein is one row after TCRdb ran MiXCR on the multiplex PCR reads. This sample carries around 300,000 distinct CDR3 sequences, 10% to 15% of them seen once, and the ten largest clones take 7.5% to 8%. Newly diagnosed hyperthyroidism, duration under 2 months, in patients aged 18 to 65.

The sequence was obtained from a woman aged 30 to 39 with Graves' hyperthyroidism that later progressed to Graves' ophthalmopathy. Material: blood. The chain couples TRBV28 to TRBJ2-5, with 7 positions matching TRBD1. The CDR3 sequence is CASSPWDRQYQETQYF. The CDR3, as DNA: TGTGCCAGCAGTCCCTGGGACAGACAGTACCAAGAGACCCAGTACTTC.